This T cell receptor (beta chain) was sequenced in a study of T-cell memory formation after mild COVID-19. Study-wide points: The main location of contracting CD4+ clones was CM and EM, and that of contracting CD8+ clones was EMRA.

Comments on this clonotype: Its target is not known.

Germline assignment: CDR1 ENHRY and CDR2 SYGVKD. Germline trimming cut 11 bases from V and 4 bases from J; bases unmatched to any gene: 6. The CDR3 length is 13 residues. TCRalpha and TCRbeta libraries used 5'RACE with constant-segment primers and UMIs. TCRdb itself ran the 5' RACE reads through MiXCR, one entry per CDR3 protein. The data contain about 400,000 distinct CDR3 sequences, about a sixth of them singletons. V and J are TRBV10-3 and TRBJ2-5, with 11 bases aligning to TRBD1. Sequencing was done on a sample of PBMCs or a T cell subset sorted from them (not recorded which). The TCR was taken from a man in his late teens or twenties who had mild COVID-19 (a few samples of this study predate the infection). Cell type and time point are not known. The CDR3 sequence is CASKGQGGETQYF. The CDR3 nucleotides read TGTGCCTCTAAGGGACAGGGGGGAGAGACCCAGTACTTC.